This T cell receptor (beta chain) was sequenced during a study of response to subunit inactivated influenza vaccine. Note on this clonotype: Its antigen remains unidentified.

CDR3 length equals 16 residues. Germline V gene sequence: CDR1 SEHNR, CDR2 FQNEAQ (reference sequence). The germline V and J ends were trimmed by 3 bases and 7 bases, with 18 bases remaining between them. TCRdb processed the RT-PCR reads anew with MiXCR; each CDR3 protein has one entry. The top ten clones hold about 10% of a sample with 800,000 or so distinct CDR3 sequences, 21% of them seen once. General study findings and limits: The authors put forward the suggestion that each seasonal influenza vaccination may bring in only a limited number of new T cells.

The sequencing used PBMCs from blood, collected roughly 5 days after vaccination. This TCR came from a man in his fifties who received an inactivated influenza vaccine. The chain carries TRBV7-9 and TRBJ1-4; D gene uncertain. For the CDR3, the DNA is TGTGCCAGCAGCTTCTCATCGGGGTCTTTCGGTGAAAAACTGTTTTTT. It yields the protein CASSFSSGSFGEKLFF.